The rows below give T cell receptor beta chains drawn from one sample of a study of CD8 T cells in ankylosing spondylitis. TCRdb ran MiXCR on the 5' RACE reads and lists one entry per CDR3 protein. The sample includes approximately 250,000 distinct CDR3 sequences, about 24% of them seen just once. The specimen was blood, either unsorted or a sorted T cell fraction (not recorded which). All receptors come from a male donor with ankylosing spondylitis or in good health (not recorded which). CDR3s include the opening cysteine and the closing phenylalanine or tryptophan.

v_call	cdr3_aa
TRBV10-3	CAINPSGQNYGYTF
TRBV12-3/TRBV12-4	CASSMGWADTQYF
TRBV12-3/TRBV12-4	CASSFGRHQYF
TRBV20-1	CSARDLASGRLGETQYF
TRBV2	CASSRDSLGYTF
TRBV20-1	CSARIGREQETQYF
TRBV9	CASSDQGTQYF
TRBV20-1	CSPARQAPLYNEQFF
TRBV12-3/TRBV12-4	CASRAGGSTDTQYF
TRBV29-1	CSVRPGTSGGNEQFF
TRBV5-4	CASSPDQDYGYTF
TRBV5-1	CVSSLRGTPSYEQYF